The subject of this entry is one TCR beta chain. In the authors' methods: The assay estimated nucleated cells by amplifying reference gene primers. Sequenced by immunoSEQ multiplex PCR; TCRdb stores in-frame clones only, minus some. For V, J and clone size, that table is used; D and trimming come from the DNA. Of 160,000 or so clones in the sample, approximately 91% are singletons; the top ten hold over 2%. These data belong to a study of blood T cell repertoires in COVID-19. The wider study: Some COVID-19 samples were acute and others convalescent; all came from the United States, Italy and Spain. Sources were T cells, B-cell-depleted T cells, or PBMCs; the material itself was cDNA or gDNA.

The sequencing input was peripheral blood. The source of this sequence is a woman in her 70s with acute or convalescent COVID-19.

The CDR3 DNA reads as TGTGCCAGCAGCGTAGGATCAAACACCCTGGGCTACACCTTC. Encoded protein: CASSVGSNTLGYTF. The genes are TRBV9 and TRBJ1-2; D is ambiguous. The length of the CDR3 is 14 residues. Germline loops: CDR1 SGDLS, CDR2 YYNGEE. V shed 0 bases and J shed 8 bases, with 14 bases lying between them.